This record concerns one T cell receptor (beta chain) sequence. Sampling times: baseline, cycle 4 day 1, cycle 7 day 1. The data stem from a study of OX40 agonist ivuxolimab in advanced cancers. Study in general: Every patient in dose escalation had hepatocellular carcinoma, melanoma, renal cell or head and neck cancer.

The CDR3 has 16 residues. Germline CDR1 SGHKS, CDR2 YYEKEE (reference sequence). The germline V and J ends were trimmed by 0 bases and 3 bases, with 12 bases remaining between them. Only in-frame clones appear in the TCRdb table, and some are missing; sequencing was by immunoSEQ multiplex PCR. The sample lists 30,000 to 35,000 clones; about three quarters were seen once. Sample: CD4+ or CD8+ T cells sorted from blood, taken in a trial of the OX40 agonist ivuxolimab. V is TRBV5-5 and J is TRBJ2-2; possibly TRBD1 or TRBD2 for D (7 bases each). The receptor was isolated from an adult with an advanced solid tumor such as melanoma, head and neck, liver or kidney cancer. CDR3 region: CASSLAGGVYTGELFF. CDR3 sequence (DNA): TGTGCCAGCAGCTTGGCAGGGGGGGTTTACACCGGGGAGCTGTTTTTT.